Each of the 20 T cell receptor beta chains below was sequenced from the same sample in a study of shared clonotypes between healthy human individuals. Sequenced by immunoSEQ multiplex PCR; TCRdb stores in-frame clones only, minus some. The repertoire holds approximately 2.5 million clones, more than 90% seen once, with under 0.15% in the top ten. The sample taken for sequencing was naive CD4+ T cells sorted from blood. Subset specified: CD45RA+ positively selected. These receptors came from a young man in good health.

The chain couples TRBV2 to TRBJ2-1; a weak D match, TRBD2 (7 bases). Germline V gene lookup returns CDR1 SNHLY and CDR2 FYNNEI. CDR3 length: 13 residues. The V end was cut by 2 bases, the J end by 15 bases, with 17 bases between. CDR3 loop: CASSESGGLGGFF. CDR3 DNA sequence: TGTGCCAGCAGTGAAAGTGGAGGACTAGGGGGGTTCTTC.

The CDR3 loop is CASSQNSRSNEKLFF. CDR3 nucleotide sequence: TGTGCCAGCAGCCAAAACTCTCGGTCTAATGAAAAACTGTTTTTT. V gene TRBV9 combines with J gene TRBJ1-4, with unresolved D. Germline V lookup: CDR1 SGDLS, CDR2 YYNGEE. The CDR3 loop spans 15 amino acids. V lost 4 bases to trimming and J lost 3 bases, with 13 bases between them.

This chain uses TRBV5-4 with TRBJ1-2; D unresolved. V lost 4 bases to trimming and J lost 4 bases, with 8 bases between them. The CDR3 extends over 12 amino acids. From germline, CDR1 is SGHNT and CDR2 YYREEE (reference sequence). The CDR3 sequence: CASSDAGYGYTF. DNA of the CDR3: TGTGCCAGCAGCGATGCCGGCTATGGCTACACCTTC.

This chain joins TRBV2 and TRBJ1-5, with TRBD1 as a possible D gene (5 bases). Germline V gene lookup returns CDR1 SNHLY and CDR2 FYNNEI. This CDR3 is 15 amino acids long. V was shortened by 1 base and J by 9 bases, with 16 bases between the two germline ends. The CDR3 spells CASSEEGRTLAPQHF. In DNA, the CDR3 is TGTGCCAGCAGTGAAGAGGGCAGGACATTAGCGCCCCAGCATTTT.

On this clone itself: This CDR3 is also generated by other DNA sequences in the sample. The rearrangement joins TRBV10-3 to TRBJ2-7; no definite D call. CDR3 length: 13 amino acids. Germline-derived CDR1 and CDR2 are ENHRY and SYGVKD. Trimming pared 8 bases from V and 0 bases from J, leaving 11 bases between. CDR3 bases: TGTGCCATCTCAGAAAGGAGCTCCTACGAGCAGTACTTC. This sequence encodes CAISERSSYEQYF.

This chain joins TRBV7-2 and TRBJ2-5, with 8 nucleotides matching TRBD1. Germline V gives CDR1 SGHTA, CDR2 FQGNSA. There are 15 residues in the CDR3. Trimming removed 0 bases from V and 2 bases from J; junction bases left unmatched: 2. The CDR3 sequence: CASSLARTGQETQYF. Written as DNA, the CDR3 is TGTGCCAGCAGCTTAGCAAGGACAGGGCAAGAGACCCAGTACTTC.

In regard to this clone: The sample carries other DNA sequences with the same CDR3. The chain uses TRBV19 and TRBJ1-6; 7 nucleotides agree with TRBD1. The V gene's germline CDR1 is LNHDA and CDR2 SQIVND (reference sequence). V was clipped by 5 bases and J by 7 bases; unmatched bases: 2. The CDR3 is made up of 13 amino acids. The CDR3 reads CASSGDRNSPLHF. For the CDR3, the DNA is TGTGCCAGTAGTGGGGACAGAAATTCACCCCTCCACTTT.

This rearrangement joins TRBV11-2 to TRBJ2-5, with TRBD2 identical over 10 bases. V gave up 3 bases and J gave up 1 base; unmatched junction bases: 8. This CDR3 spans 17 amino acids. The germline CDR1 and CDR2 sequences are SGHAT and FQNNGV. CDR3 residues: CASSFPSGSPSQETQYF. The CDR3, as DNA: TGTGCCAGCAGCTTCCCTAGCGGGAGCCCCTCCCAAGAGACCCAGTACTTC.

The chain carries TRBV19 and TRBJ1-5, with D maybe TRBD1 (5 bases). CDR3 length: 14 residues. V gave up 3 bases and J gave up 5 bases, with 11 bases separating them. Germline assignment: CDR1 LNHDA and CDR2 SQIVND (reference sequence). The DNA of the CDR3 is TGTGCCAGTAGTATCCGGACACCCGATCAGCCCCAGCATTTT. It yields the protein CASSIRTPDQPQHF.

J is TRBJ1-6 and V is TRBV6-1; no clear D. This CDR3 comprises 18 residues. V shed 4 bases and J shed 3 bases, with 19 bases lying between them. Germline V gene lookup returns CDR1 MNHNS and CDR2 SASEGT. The CDR3 loop reads CASSGPTPRALYNSPLHF. As DNA, the CDR3 is TGTGCCAGCAGTGGTCCGACACCACGGGCTCTCTATAATTCACCCCTCCACTTT.

The rearrangement links TRBV5-1 to TRBJ2-7, with D uncertain. Trimming took off 1 base at V and 3 bases at J, with 11 bases between the two ends. From germline, CDR1 is SGHRS and CDR2 YFSETQ. This CDR3 region has 14 residues. CDR3 residues: CASSLSDVYYEQYF. CDR3 in DNA: TGCGCCAGCAGCTTGTCGGACGTTTACTACGAGCAGTACTTC.

CDR3 amino acids: CASSQDLSQPAYEQYF. The CDR3 region has the DNA TGTGCCAGCAGCCAAGATCTCAGTCAGCCAGCCTACGAGCAGTACTTC. This chain connects TRBV4-2 to TRBJ2-7; no reliable D call. The CDR3 is made up of 16 amino acids. Germline CDR1 and CDR2: LGHNA and YNFKEQ. The V and J ends lost 0 bases and 2 bases respectively, with 14 bases between them.

This clone was observed a single time. The sample carries other DNA sequences with the same CDR3. The chain is built from TRBV28 and TRBJ2-3; the D is unclear. V gave up 2 bases and J gave up 4 bases, with 4 bases separating them. Per the germline V gene, CDR1 is MDHEN and CDR2 is SYDVKM. CDR3 size: 12 residues. The CDR3 DNA sequence: TGTGCCAGCAGTTTAGTCTCAGATACGCAGTATTTT. Residues: CASSLVSDTQYF.

The chain uses TRBV5-1 and TRBJ2-3; D is unresolved. There are 15 residues in the CDR3. V lost 3 bases and J lost 1, with 12 bases in between. Germline-derived CDR1 and CDR2 are SGHRS and YFSETQ. The CDR3 spells CASSSQSSGTDTQYF. Written as DNA, the CDR3 is TGCGCCAGCAGCTCACAGAGCAGTGGCACAGATACGCAGTATTTT.

The genes are TRBV12-5 and TRBJ2-7; D possibly corresponds to TRBD1 (5 bases). The CDR3 is made up of 16 amino acids. Germline lookup yields CDR1 LGHNT and CDR2 FRNRAP. Deletions cut 0 bases from V and 0 bases from J, with 12 bases between. CDR3 DNA: TGTGCTAGTGGTTTGGTTAAAGGGGCCATCTCCTACGAGCAGTACTTC. It yields the protein CASGLVKGAISYEQYF.

This chain joins TRBV4-3 and TRBJ2-1; 11 nucleotides agree with TRBD2. There are 17 residues in the CDR3. Germline assignment: CDR1 LGHNA and CDR2 YSLEER. Trimming at V came to 8 bases and at J to 4 bases, leaving 13 bases not matched to a gene. The chain's CDR3 is CASHRSVAGGRYNEQFF. In DNA, the CDR3 is TGCGCCAGCCACCGCAGCGTAGCGGGAGGGCGGTACAATGAGCAGTTCTTC.

CDR3 loop: CASRRAGGTDTQYF. CDR3 sequence (DNA): TGTGCCAGTAGGCGAGCGGGAGGCACAGATACGCAGTATTTT. The genes are TRBV19 and TRBJ2-3, with TRBD2 matching over 8 bases. The CDR3 length is 14 residues. CDR1 and CDR2 from the germline V gene are LNHDA and SQIVND (reference sequence). V shed 6 bases, J shed 1 base, and the junction held 3 bases outside the gene matches.

This clone was seen once. This chain links TRBV12-5 with TRBJ1-1; weak D call: TRBD1 (5 bases). The germline V gene encodes CDR1 LGHNT and CDR2 FRNRAP. Trimming took 7 bases from V and 8 from J, leaving 14 bases between them. CDR3 length: 12 amino acids. CDR3 sequence reads: CASERGTPEAFF. CDR3 bases: TGTGCTAGTGAGAGAGGGACCCCAGAAGCTTTCTTT.

The chain's CDR3 is CASSLVAGAREQYF. The DNA for the CDR3 is TGTGCCAGCAGCTTAGTAGCGGGGGCGAGAGAGCAGTACTTC. The chain links TRBV11-2 to TRBJ2-7; 9 nucleotides match TRBD2. The CDR3 contains 14 residues. CDR1 and CDR2 (germline): SGHAT, FQNNGV. V trimming: 1 base; J trimming: 7 bases; junction bases outside the gene matches: 5.

V is TRBV18 and J is TRBJ2-2; no clear D gene. The CDR3 is 15 residues long. The V end was cut by 2 bases, the J end by 4 bases, with 11 bases between. CDR1 KGHSH and CDR2 LQKENI come from the germline V gene. This chain's CDR3 is CASSPTGPTTGELFF. The DNA of the CDR3 is TGTGCCAGCTCACCAACGGGCCCGACCACCGGGGAGCTGTTTTTT.